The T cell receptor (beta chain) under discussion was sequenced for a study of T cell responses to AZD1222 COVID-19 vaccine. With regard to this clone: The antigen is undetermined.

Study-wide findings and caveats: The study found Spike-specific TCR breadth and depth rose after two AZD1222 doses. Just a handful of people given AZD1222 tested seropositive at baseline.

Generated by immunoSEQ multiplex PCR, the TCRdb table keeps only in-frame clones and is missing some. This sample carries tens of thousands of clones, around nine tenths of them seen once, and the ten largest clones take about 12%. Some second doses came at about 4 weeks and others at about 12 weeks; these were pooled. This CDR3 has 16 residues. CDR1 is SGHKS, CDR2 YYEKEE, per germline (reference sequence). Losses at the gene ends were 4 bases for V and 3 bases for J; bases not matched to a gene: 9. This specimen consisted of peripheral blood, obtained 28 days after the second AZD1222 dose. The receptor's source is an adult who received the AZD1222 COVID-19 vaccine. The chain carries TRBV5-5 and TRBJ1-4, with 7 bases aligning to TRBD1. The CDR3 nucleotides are TGTGCCAGCAGCCCGCGGGGGGACAGAGCTAATGAAAAACTGTTTTTT. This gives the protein CASSPRGDRANEKLFF.